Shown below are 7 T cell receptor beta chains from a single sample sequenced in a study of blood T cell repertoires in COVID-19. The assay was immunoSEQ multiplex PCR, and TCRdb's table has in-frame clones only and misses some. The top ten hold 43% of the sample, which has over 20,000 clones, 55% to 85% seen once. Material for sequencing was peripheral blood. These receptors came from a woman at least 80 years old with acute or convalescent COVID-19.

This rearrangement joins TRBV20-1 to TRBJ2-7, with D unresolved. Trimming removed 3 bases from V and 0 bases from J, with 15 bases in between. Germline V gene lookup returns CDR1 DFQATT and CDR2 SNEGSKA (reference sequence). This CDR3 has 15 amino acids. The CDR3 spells CSASAITVSSYEQYF. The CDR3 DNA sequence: TGCAGTGCTAGTGCCATTACGGTTAGCTCCTACGAGCAGTACTTC.

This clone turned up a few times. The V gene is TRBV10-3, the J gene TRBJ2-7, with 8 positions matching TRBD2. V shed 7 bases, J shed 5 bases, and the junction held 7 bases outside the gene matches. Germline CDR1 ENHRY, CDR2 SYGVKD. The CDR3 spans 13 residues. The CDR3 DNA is TGTGCCATCATGGGGGCGGGGGGCGACGAGCAGTACTTC. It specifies CAIMGAGGDEQYF.

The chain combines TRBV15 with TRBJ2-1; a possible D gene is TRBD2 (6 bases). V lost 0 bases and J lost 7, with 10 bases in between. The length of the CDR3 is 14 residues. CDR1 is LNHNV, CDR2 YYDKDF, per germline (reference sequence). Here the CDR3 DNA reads TGTGCCACCAGCAGAGACGGGGCGGGAAATGAGCAGTTCTTC. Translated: CATSRDGAGNEQFF.

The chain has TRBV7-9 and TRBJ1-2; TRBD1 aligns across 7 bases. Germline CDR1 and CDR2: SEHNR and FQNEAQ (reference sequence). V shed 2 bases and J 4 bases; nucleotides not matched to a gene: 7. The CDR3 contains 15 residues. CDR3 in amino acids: CASSLSLDRSYGYTF. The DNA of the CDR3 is TGTGCCAGCAGCTTATCTTTGGACAGGTCCTATGGCTACACCTTC.

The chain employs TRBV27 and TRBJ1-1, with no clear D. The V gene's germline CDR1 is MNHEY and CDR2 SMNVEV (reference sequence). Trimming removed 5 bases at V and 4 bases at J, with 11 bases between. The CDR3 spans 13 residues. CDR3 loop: CASSPPLSTEAFF. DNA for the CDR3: TGTGCCAGCAGTCCCCCCCTGAGCACTGAAGCTTTCTTT.

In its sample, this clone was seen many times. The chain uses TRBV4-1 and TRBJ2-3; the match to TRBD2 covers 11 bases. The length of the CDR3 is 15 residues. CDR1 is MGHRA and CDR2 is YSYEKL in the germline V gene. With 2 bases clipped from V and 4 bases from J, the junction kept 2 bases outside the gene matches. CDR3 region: CASSQTSGSPDTQYF. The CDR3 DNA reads TGCGCCAGCAGCCAAACTAGCGGGAGCCCAGATACGCAGTATTTT.

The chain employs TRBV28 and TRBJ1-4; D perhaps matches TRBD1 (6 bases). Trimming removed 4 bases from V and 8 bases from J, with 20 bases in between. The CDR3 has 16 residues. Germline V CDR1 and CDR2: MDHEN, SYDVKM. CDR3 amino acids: CASSSPFTGTEEKLFF. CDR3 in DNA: TGTGCCAGCAGTTCGCCTTTCACAGGGACGGAGGAAAAACTGTTTTTT.